The present T cell receptor beta chain was sequenced within a study of cytomegalovirus exposure and HLA in healthy donors. General study findings and limits: Previous analysis showed most TCR beta V segments were productive about 90% or about 30% of the time.

A multiplex PCR was run with 60 Vbeta primers and 13 Jbeta primers. The repertoire was sequenced with immunoSEQ multiplex PCR; TCRdb's copy has only in-frame clones and lacks some. The sample shows about 160,000 clones, 60% to 80% of them seen only once. This CDR3 spans 14 amino acids. Losses at the gene ends were 1 base for V and 6 bases for J; bases not matched to a gene: 5. Looked up from germline, CDR1 is SGHTA and CDR2 is FQGNSA. This clone was counted between two and nine times. The antigen is undetermined. This TCR derives from a male donor in good health and CMV-seronegative. The specimen was PBMCs. The chain employs TRBV7-2 and TRBJ2-7, with 8 nucleotides matching TRBD1. The CDR3 sequence is CASSLGTGGAEQYF. CDR3 coding DNA: TGTGCCAGCAGCTTAGGTACAGGGGGAGCCGAGCAGTACTTC. Variable domain in full (rest from reference TRBV7-2 and TRBJ2-7): GAGVSQSPSNKVTEKGKDVELRCDPISGHTALYWYRQSLGQGLEFLIYFQGNSAPDKSGLPSDRFSAERTGGSVSTLTIQRTQQEDSAVYLCASSLGTGGAEQYFGPGTRLTVT.